This TCR beta chain was obtained from a study of CD8 T cells in Susac syndrome. TCR beta sequencing was performed on blood CD8+ and CD4+ T cells. Both CD4+ and CD8+ T cells were negatively isolated, and TEMRA cells underwent FACS enrichment. RNA, at about 0.45 to 1 ug, was reverse transcribed with random hexamers. Amplification of TCR beta CDR3 was carried out by immunoSEQ multiplex PCR, which covered 54 Vbeta and 13 Jbeta segments. TCRdb reprocessed the immunoSEQ multiplex PCR reads with MiXCR, giving one entry per CDR3 protein. The sample has 200,000 to 250,000 distinct CDR3 sequences, about 94% seen once; the top ten hold about 0.14%. Germline CDR1 and CDR2: MNHNS and SASEGT. Trimming cost V 7 bases and J 5 bases; bases outside gene matches: 15. This CDR3 contains 17 residues.

The material sequenced was CD4+ T cells from PBMCs. The clonotype originates from a human donor with Susac syndrome. This chain links TRBV6-1 with TRBJ1-5; 9 positions agree with TRBD1. CDR3 bases: TGTGCCAGCAAGGCGCTTGAGGGACAGGGATCAGATCAGCCCCAGCATTTT. This gives the protein CASKALEGQGSDQPQHF.